Below are 20 T cell receptor beta chains sequenced from a single sample in a study of OX40 agonist ivuxolimab in advanced cancers. Libraries were built with the immunoSEQ multiplex PCR assay. Held by TCRdb, this immuneACCESS table contains in-frame sequences only and omits some clones. Under half of the omission traces to an unresolved V gene where checked; the cause of the rest is unknown. The sample table records tens of thousands of clones; approximately 89% of these occur just once. The leading ten clones occupy about 0.2% of the sample. The sequenced sample was CD4+ or CD8+ T cells sorted from blood, obtained in a trial of the OX40 agonist ivuxolimab. The receptor set was obtained from an adult with an advanced solid tumor such as melanoma, head and neck, liver or kidney cancer.

This rearrangement joins TRBV6-6 to TRBJ1-5; D is undetermined. The V gene lost 6 bases and the J gene lost 2 bases, with 14 bases spanning the gap. The CDR3 runs 15 residues. Looked up from germline, CDR1 is MNHNY and CDR2 is SVGAGI (reference sequence). CDR3 DNA: TGTGCCAGCAGATCCGACGGCTACGGCAATCAGCCCCAGCATTTT. It encodes CASRSDGYGNQPQHF.

This clone was recorded only once. This CDR3 reads CASSLEGDTQYF. In DNA, the CDR3 is TGCGCCAGCAGCTTGGAGGGGGATACGCAGTATTTT. The chain combines TRBV5-1 with TRBJ2-3, with a tentative D call TRBD1 (5 bases). With 0 bases removed from V and 6 bases from J, the gap between germline ends came to 5 bases. CDR3 length equals 12 residues. Germline CDR1 is SGHRS and CDR2 is YFSETQ.

The gene calls are TRBV5-4 and TRBJ2-3, with 8 bases lining up with TRBD2. Looked up from germline, CDR1 is SGHNT and CDR2 is YYREEE (reference sequence). Trimming cost V 1 base and J 5 bases; bases outside gene matches: 6. CDR3 length: 15 residues. The CDR3 bases are TGTGCCAGCAGCTTGCTCGGGGGGGCCGAAGATACGCAGTATTTT. It encodes CASSLLGGAEDTQYF.

This chain joins TRBV7-2 and TRBJ1-2, with a tentative D call TRBD1 (5 bases). This CDR3 spans 15 amino acids. V shed 2 bases and J shed 6 bases, with 16 bases lying between them. CDR1 is SGHTA and CDR2 is FQGNSA in the germline V gene. CDR3 coding DNA: TGTGCCAGCAGCTTACTTGGGTCAGGGTCGGATGGCTACACCTTC. Protein sequence: CASSLLGSGSDGYTF.

The CDR3 region is CASSLTTGNTEAFF. The DNA for the CDR3 is TGTGCCAGCAGCTTAACAACGGGGAACACTGAAGCTTTCTTT. The V call is TRBV11-2, the J call TRBJ1-1, with D unresolved. V was clipped by 2 bases and J by 1 base, with 8 bases between them. CDR1 and CDR2 (germline): SGHAT, FQNNGV. The CDR3 is 14 amino acids.

The chain combines TRBV15 with TRBJ2-7; 9 bases agree with TRBD1. Per germline, CDR1 LNHNV and CDR2 YYDKDF (reference sequence). The CDR3 has 15 amino acids. The V segment lost 5 bases and the J segment 1 base; nucleotides outside the gene matches: 6. The chain's CDR3 is CATSAGTGKSYEQYV. The CDR3, as DNA: TGTGCCACCAGCGCCGGGACAGGGAAATCCTACGAGCAGTACGTC.

The rearrangement links TRBV5-1 to TRBJ2-2; TRBD2 matches at 12 bases. Germline-derived CDR1 and CDR2 are SGHRS and YFSETQ. V shed 4 bases, J shed 7 bases, and the junction held 8 bases outside the gene matches. The CDR3 covers 16 residues. The CDR3 loop is CASSLETSGSGGELFF. CDR3 coding DNA: TGCGCCAGCAGCCTAGAGACTAGCGGGAGTGGCGGGGAGCTGTTTTTT.

This chain connects TRBV28 to TRBJ1-5; no clear D gene. Looked up from germline, CDR1 is MDHEN and CDR2 is SYDVKM. The V and J ends lost 4 bases and 11 bases respectively, with 12 bases between them. The CDR3 covers 12 residues. CDR3 in DNA: TGTGCCAGCAGTTCCCACAATGGGGCCCAGCATTTT. This codes for CASSSHNGAQHF.

The chain recombines TRBV6-5 with TRBJ2-5, with TRBD1 as a possible D gene (6 bases). V was cut by 0 bases and J by 3 bases, with 8 bases left in between. The CDR3 has 14 amino acids. Per the germline V gene, CDR1 is MNHEY and CDR2 is SVGAGI. The CDR3 DNA sequence: TGTGCCAGCAGTTACTCGGACAGAGAAGAGACCCAGTACTTC. Translated, it gives CASSYSDREETQYF.

The chain recombines TRBV30 with TRBJ2-7; 9 bases match TRBD1. Trimming removed 1 base from V and 3 bases from J; junction bases left unmatched: 1. CDR1 is GTSNPN and CDR2 is SVGIG in the germline V gene (reference sequence). CDR3 length: 13 amino acids. The CDR3 region is CAWSGQGGYEQYF. The CDR3 DNA reads as TGTGCCTGGAGTGGACAGGGGGGCTACGAGCAGTACTTC.

This chain uses TRBV29-1 with TRBJ1-2, with 9 bases matching TRBD1. The trim removed 7 bases at V and 7 bases at J, leaving 10 bases unmatched. CDR3 length: 13 amino acids. Germline V CDR1 and CDR2: SQVTM, ANQGSEA. Here the CDR3 reads CSGGDRVEAGYTF. For the CDR3, the DNA is TGCAGCGGGGGGGACAGGGTAGAAGCTGGCTACACCTTC.

The CDR3 sequence: CASSLGGQGEKKLFF. The CDR3 nucleotides are TGTGCCAGCAGCTTGGGGGGACAGGGAGAGAAAAAACTGTTTTTT. V usage is TRBV7-2 and J usage is TRBJ1-4; 9 bases agree with TRBD1. The germline CDR1 and CDR2 sequences are SGHTA and FQGNSA. The ends lost 3 bases at V and 9 bases at J; junction bases unmatched: 8. The CDR3 loop spans 15 amino acids.

The table lists this clone with a count of one. The chain links TRBV5-1 to TRBJ1-5; D is possibly TRBD1 (5 bases). Germline V gene data show CDR1 as SGHRS and CDR2 as YFSETQ. The CDR3 contains 14 residues. V dropped 0 bases and J dropped 7 bases, with 11 bases sitting between them. CDR3 nucleotide sequence: TGCGCCAGCAGCTTGGACGGGGGTGAACAGCCCCAGCATTTT. Translating it yields CASSLDGGEQPQHF.

The CDR3 region is CASRRTTLDGEQYF. The CDR3 DNA follows: TGTGCCAGCAGACGGACGACCCTGGACGGCGAGCAGTACTTC. The rearrangement links TRBV7-2 to TRBJ2-7; D ambiguous. This CDR3 contains 14 residues. Trimming took off 6 bases at V and 6 bases at J, with 18 bases between the two ends. Germline lookup yields CDR1 SGHTA and CDR2 FQGNSA.

The chain has TRBV6-6 and TRBJ1-1; 8 bases map to TRBD1. CDR3 size: 14 residues. Germline CDR1 is MNHNY and CDR2 is SVGAGI (reference sequence). Trimming removed 6 bases from V and 1 base from J; junction bases left unmatched: 4. The CDR3 DNA reads TGTGCCAGCAGGACAGGGGTGGCGAACACTGAAGCTTTCTTT. It yields the protein CASRTGVANTEAFF.

V gene TRBV28 combines with J gene TRBJ1-2, with D possibly matching TRBD1 (6 bases). Trimming shortened V by 8 bases and J by 2 bases, and 15 bases separated the two germline ends. The CDR3 has 14 amino acids. CDR1 and CDR2 from the germline V gene are MDHEN and SYDVKM. The CDR3 DNA follows: TGTGCCAGCCAGAGGACAGAGCGCAACTATGGCTACACCTTC. Encoded protein: CASQRTERNYGYTF.

The J gene is TRBJ2-7, the V gene TRBV7-8; D ambiguous. The CDR3 has 13 amino acids. The V end was cut by 1 base, the J end by 2 bases, with 6 bases between. Germline assignment: CDR1 SGHVS and CDR2 FQNEAQ. The CDR3: CASSLGRTYEQYV. The CDR3 DNA reads as TGTGCCAGCAGCTTAGGAAGAACCTACGAGCAGTACGTC.

The J gene is TRBJ2-1, the V gene TRBV7-3; perhaps TRBD1 as D (6 bases). The CDR3 runs to 12 residues. From germline, CDR1 is SGHTA and CDR2 FQGTGA. V was cut by 6 bases and J by 7 bases, with 10 bases left in between. The CDR3 DNA reads as TGTGCCAGCAGTCTACAGGGAAATGAGCAGTTCTTC. Encoded protein: CASSLQGNEQFF.

This rearrangement joins TRBV2 to TRBJ1-2, with a possible D match to TRBD1 (5 bases). The CDR3 loop spans 13 amino acids. CDR1 is SNHLY, CDR2 FYNNEI, per germline. V lost 4 bases to trimming and J lost 8 bases, with 14 bases between them. The CDR3 sequence: CASSVKGQVGYTF. The CDR3 region has the DNA TGTGCCAGCAGTGTAAAGGGGCAGGTCGGCTACACCTTC.

This chain joins TRBV19 and TRBJ1-5; D gene unclear. Germline-derived CDR1 and CDR2 are LNHDA and SQIVND (reference sequence). The CDR3 has 14 residues. Deletions cut 2 bases from V and 7 bases from J, with 12 bases between. The CDR3 region has the DNA TGTGCCAGTAGTATAACGGGGAGAGGGCAGCCCCAGCATTTT. As protein: CASSITGRGQPQHF.